This T cell receptor (beta chain) emerged from a study of blood T cell repertoires in COVID-19. Study information: Sites across the United States, Italy and Spain contributed samples from acute and convalescent COVID-19. Sources were T cells, B-cell-depleted T cells, or PBMCs; the material itself was cDNA or gDNA.

Trimming shortened V by 0 bases and J by 11 bases, and 16 bases separated the two germline ends. Germline lookup yields CDR1 LGHDT and CDR2 YNNKEL (reference sequence). The CDR3 consists of 14 residues. Original data processing: Amplification of reference gene primers was used by the study to estimate nucleated cell counts. The data were produced by immunoSEQ multiplex PCR, yet TCRdb's version contains in-frame clones alone and is incomplete. V and J calls and clone size follow that table, whereas D and trimming were derived from the DNA. Altogether under 200,000 clones are present, around 80% being singletons, with the ten largest covering approximately 6.9%.

The receptor was derived from a man aged 55 to 70 with acute or convalescent COVID-19. The chain links TRBV3-1 (or the pseudogene TRBV3-2) to TRBJ1-1; D is ambiguous. Sequencing was performed on peripheral blood. CDR3 bases: TGTGCCAGCAGCCAAGATACGATCGGGGTTGACGCTTTCTTT. Translation: CASSQDTIGVDAFF.